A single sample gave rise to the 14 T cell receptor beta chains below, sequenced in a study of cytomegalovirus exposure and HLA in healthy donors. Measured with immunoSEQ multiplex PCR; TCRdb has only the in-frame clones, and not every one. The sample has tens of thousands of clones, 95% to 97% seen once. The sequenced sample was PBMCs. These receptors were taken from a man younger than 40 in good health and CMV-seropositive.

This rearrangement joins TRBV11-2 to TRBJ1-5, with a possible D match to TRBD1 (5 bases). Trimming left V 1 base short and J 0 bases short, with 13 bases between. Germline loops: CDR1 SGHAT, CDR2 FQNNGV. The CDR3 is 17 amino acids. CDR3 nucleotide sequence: TGTGCCAGCAGCTTAGGGCCCGGGGACTCTAGCAATCAGCCCCAGCATTTT. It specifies CASSLGPGDSSNQPQHF.

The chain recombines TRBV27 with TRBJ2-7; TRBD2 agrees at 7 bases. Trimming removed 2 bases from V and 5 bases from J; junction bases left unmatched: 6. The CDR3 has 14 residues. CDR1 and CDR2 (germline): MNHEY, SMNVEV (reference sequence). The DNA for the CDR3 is TGTGCCAGCAGTTTAGCGGGAGTGAAAAACGAGCAGTACTTC. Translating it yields CASSLAGVKNEQYF.

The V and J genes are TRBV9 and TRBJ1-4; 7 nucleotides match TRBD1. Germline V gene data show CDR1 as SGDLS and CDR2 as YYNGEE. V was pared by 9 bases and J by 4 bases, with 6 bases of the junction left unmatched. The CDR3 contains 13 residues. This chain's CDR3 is CATRGRGNEKLFF. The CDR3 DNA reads TGTGCCACCAGGGGGAGGGGTAATGAAAAACTGTTTTTT.

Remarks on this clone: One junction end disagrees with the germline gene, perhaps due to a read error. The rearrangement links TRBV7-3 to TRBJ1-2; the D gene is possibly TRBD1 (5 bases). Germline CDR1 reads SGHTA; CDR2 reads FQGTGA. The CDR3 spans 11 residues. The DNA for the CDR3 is TGTGCCAGCAGCCCCGGGACTGCCGGCGCCTTC. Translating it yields CASSPGTAGAF.

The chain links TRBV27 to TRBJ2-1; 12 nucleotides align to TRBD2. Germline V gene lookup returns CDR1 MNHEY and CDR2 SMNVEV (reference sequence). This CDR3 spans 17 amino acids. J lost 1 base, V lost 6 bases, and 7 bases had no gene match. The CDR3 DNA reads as TGTGCCAGCAGCGCGAGACTAGCGGGAGTTTCCTACAATGAGCAGTTCTTC. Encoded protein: CASSARLAGVSYNEQFF.

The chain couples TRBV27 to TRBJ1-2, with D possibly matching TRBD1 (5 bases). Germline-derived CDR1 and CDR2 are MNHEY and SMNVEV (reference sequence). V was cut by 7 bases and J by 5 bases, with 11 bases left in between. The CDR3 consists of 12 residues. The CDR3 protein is CASKGAVYGYTF. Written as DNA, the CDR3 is TGTGCCAGCAAAGGGGCAGTATATGGCTACACCTTC.

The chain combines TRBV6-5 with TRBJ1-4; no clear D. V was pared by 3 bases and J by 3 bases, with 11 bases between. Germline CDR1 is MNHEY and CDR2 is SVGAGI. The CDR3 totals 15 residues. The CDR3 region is CASSYDIWSNEKLFF. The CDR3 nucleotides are TGTGCCAGCAGTTATGACATCTGGTCTAATGAAAAACTGTTTTTT.

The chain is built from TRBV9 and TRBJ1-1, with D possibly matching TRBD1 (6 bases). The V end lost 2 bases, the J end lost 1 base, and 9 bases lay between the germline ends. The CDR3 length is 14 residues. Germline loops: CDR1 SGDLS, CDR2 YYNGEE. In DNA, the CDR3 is TGTGCCAGCAGCGTTGGACAGAGGAACACTGAAGCTTTCTTT. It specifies CASSVGQRNTEAFF.

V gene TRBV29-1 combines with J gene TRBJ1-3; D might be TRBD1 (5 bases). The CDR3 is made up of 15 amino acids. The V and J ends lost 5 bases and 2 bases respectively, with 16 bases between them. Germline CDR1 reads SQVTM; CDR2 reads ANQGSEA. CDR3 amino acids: CSVRGNVGTGNTIYF. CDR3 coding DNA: TGCAGCGTTAGGGGTAACGTAGGTACTGGAAACACCATATATTTT. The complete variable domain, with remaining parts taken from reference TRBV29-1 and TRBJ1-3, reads SAVISQKPSRDICQRGTSLTIQCQVDSQVTMMFWYRQQPGQSLTLIATANQGSEATYESGFVIDKFPISRPNLTFSTLTVSNMSPEDSSIYLCSVRGNVGTGNTIYFGEGSWLTVV.

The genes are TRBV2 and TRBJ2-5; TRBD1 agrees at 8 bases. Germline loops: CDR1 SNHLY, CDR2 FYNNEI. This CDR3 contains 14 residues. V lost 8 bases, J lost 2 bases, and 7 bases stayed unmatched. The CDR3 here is CASVWDRTQETQYF. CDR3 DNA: TGTGCCAGCGTGTGGGACAGGACGCAAGAGACCCAGTACTTC.

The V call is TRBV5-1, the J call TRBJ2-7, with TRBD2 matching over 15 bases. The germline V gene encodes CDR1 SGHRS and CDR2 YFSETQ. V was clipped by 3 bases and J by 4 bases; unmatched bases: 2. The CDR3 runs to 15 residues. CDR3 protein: CASSWTSGRVYEQYF. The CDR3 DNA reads TGCGCCAGCAGCTGGACTAGCGGGAGGGTATACGAGCAGTACTTC. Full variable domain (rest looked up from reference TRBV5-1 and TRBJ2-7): KAGVTQTPRYLIKTRGQQVTLSCSPISGHRSVSWYQQTPGQGLQFLFEYFSETQRNKGNFPGRFSGRQFSNSRSEMNVSTLELGDSALYLCASSWTSGRVYEQYFGPGTRLTVT.

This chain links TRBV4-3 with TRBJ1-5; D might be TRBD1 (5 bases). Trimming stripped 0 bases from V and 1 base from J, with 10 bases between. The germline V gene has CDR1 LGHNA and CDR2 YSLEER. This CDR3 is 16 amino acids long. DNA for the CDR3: TGCGCCAGCAGCCAAGACCAGGGTGGCAGCAATCAGCCCCAGCATTTT. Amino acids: CASSQDQGGSNQPQHF.

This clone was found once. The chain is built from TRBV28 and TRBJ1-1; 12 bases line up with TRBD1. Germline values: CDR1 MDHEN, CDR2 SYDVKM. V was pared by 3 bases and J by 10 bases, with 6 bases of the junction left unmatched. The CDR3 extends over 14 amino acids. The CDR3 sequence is CASSFWDRGPVAFF. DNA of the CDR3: TGTGCCAGCAGTTTCTGGGACAGGGGGCCAGTAGCTTTCTTT.

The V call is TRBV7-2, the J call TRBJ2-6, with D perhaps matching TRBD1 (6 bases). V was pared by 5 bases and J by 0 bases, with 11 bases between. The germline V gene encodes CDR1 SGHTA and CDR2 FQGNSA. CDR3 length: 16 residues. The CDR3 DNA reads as TGTGCCAGCAGCCCAGACAGGAGCTCTGGGGCCAACGTCCTGACTTTC. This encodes CASSPDRSSGANVLTF.